This TCR beta chain was recorded in a study of blood T cells in healthy people across ages. The authors ran a second PCR of 7 to 11 cycles using a sample-barcoded 5' primer and a J-beta primer mix. TCRdb independently ran MiXCR on the 5' RACE reads; one entry per CDR3 protein. This table has about 780,000 distinct CDR3 sequences, 35% to 50% appearing once. The CDR3 spans 16 residues. V lost 6 bases and J 7 bases, leaving 25 bases between the germline ends. The chain links TRBV12-3 or TRBV12-4 to TRBJ2-7; possibly TRBD1 or TRBD2 for D (6 bases each). The clonotype comes from a man of 80 years or more in good health. Sequences were obtained from blood. CDR3 in amino acids: CASRGGGSGSYNEQYF. CDR3 DNA: TGTGCCAGCAGAGGGGGAGGTAGTGGCTCCTACAATGAGCAGTACTTC.